This T cell receptor beta chain was found in a study of OX40 agonist ivuxolimab in advanced cancers. Whole-study context: Prior anti-PD-1, anti-PD-L1 or anti-CTLA-4 therapy was allowed; more than 30% had some. The study, taken as a whole, reports: Researchers did not determine the expanded peripheral T cells' antigen specificity.

Details on this clone: Its antigen is still unknown.

Profiled with immunoSEQ multiplex PCR; TCRdb holds only in-frame clones, not every one. The sample has tens of thousands of clones, around 81% seen once. It was autoimmune disease history or systemic immunosuppression that excluded patients. The CDR3 covers 13 residues. In germline, CDR1 is SNHLY, CDR2 FYNNEI. Trimming stripped 8 bases from V and 7 bases from J, with 17 bases between. The sample consisted of CD4+ or CD8+ T cells sorted from blood, taken in a trial of the OX40 agonist ivuxolimab. This TCR was sampled from an adult with an advanced solid tumor such as melanoma, head and neck, liver or kidney cancer. This chain connects TRBV2 to TRBJ1-2, with a weak D call TRBD1 (5 bases). The CDR3: CASGNGAHAGYTF. Written as DNA, the CDR3 is TGTGCCAGCGGAAACGGGGCCCACGCTGGCTACACCTTC.